Listed below are T cell receptor beta chains from one sample, sequenced in a study of CD4+ T cells in melanoma. TCRdb keeps only in-frame clones here, not all; method: immunoSEQ multiplex PCR. The sample has about 50,000 clones; roughly 89% are singletons. The sequenced sample was peripheral blood. All receptors derive from a human donor with melanoma. Each CDR3 is given with its conserved first and last residue. A D gene is named only where the DNA matches it firmly. Not every row has a clone size; where given, it reads once, few, many or a size class.

V	J	size	D	CDR3	DNA
TRBV7-6	TRBJ2-2	few	TRBD1	CASSLGTGVSRELFF	TGTGCCAGCAGCCTGGGGACAGGGGTTTCCAGGGAGCTGTTTTTT
TRBV11-2	TRBJ2-3	NA	TRBD1	CASSLWGDRVKDTQYF	TGTGCCAGCAGCTTATGGGGGGACAGGGTGAAAGATACGCAGTATTTT
TRBV27	TRBJ1-4	NA	NA	CASSFRDGPNEKLFF	TGTGCCAGCAGTTTCCGGGACGGCCCTAATGAAAAACTGTTTTTT
TRBV27	TRBJ1-5	few	TRBD1	CASHRTGLGDQPQHF	TGTGCCAGCCATCGGACAGGGTTGGGAGATCAGCCCCAGCATTTT
TRBV7-2	TRBJ1-1	NA	NA	CASSSLWGGSEAFF	TGTGCCAGCAGCTCCCTGTGGGGGGGGAGTGAAGCTTTCTTT
TRBV30	TRBJ1-2	few	NA	CAWSRSQTAGYTF	TGTGCCTGGAGTCGATCCCAGACGGCTGGCTACACCTTC
TRBV5-1	TRBJ1-2	once	NA	CASRVIGSYGYTF	TGTGCCAGCAGGGTTATTGGGAGCTATGGCTACACCTTC
TRBV28	TRBJ2-2	NA	TRBD2	CASSPPYLGLGTGELFF	TGTGCCAGCAGTCCCCCTTATTTAGGACTAGGGACCGGGGAGCTGTTTTTT
TRBV2	TRBJ1-1	NA	NA	CASIWGTLNTEAFF	TGTGCCAGCATATGGGGAACCTTGAACACTGAAGCTTTCTTT
TRBV2	TRBJ2-1	NA	NA	CASSGAGDNEQFF	TGTGCCAGCAGTGGCGCAGGGGATAATGAGCAGTTCTTC
TRBV9	TRBJ1-1	NA	TRBD1	CASSVDRGQTEAFF	TGTGCCAGCAGCGTAGACAGGGGGCAGACTGAAGCTTTCTTT
TRBV5-6	TRBJ1-6	NA	TRBD1	CASSSGQGINSPLHF	TGTGCCAGCAGCTCTGGACAGGGGATAAATTCACCCCTCCACTTT
TRBV19	TRBJ2-3	NA	TRBD2	CASSIVYEGLAGGPLTDTQYF	TGTGCCAGTAGTATAGTATATGAGGGACTAGCGGGGGGGCCTCTCACAGATACGCAGTATTTT
TRBV19	TRBJ1-6	NA	NA	CASSSQAGARNSPLHF	TGTGCCAGTAGTTCACAAGCAGGGGCGCGGAATTCACCCCTCCACTTT
TRBV18	TRBJ2-7	NA	NA	CASSRSKAYEQYF	TGTGCCAGCTCACGGAGTAAAGCCTACGAGCAGTACTTC